This T cell receptor (beta chain) originates from a study of Tregs in tolerant kidney transplant recipients. Study results and limitations: The small number of patients limits these findings pending further validation. Activated donor B cell expansion appeared to reveal the most relevant donor-specific TCRbeta repertoire. No direct test of biological reproducibility was done here.

Concerning this clone itself: What it binds is unknown. One junction end disagrees with the germline gene, perhaps due to a read error.

Assay: immunoSEQ multiplex PCR; the TCRdb copy retains only in-frame clones and omits some. Here the sample spans 50,000 or so clones, about 89% being singletons. CDR1 is KGHSH and CDR2 is LQKENI in the germline V gene. The CDR3 runs to 14 residues. This chain connects TRBV18 to TRBJ1-6; D uncertain. This sequence was found in a human donor in good health. The source material was Tregs from blood. The CDR3 sequence is CASSPNGVNSPLYF. As DNA, the CDR3 is TGTGCCAGCTCACCGAATGGGGTAAATTCACCCCTCTACTTT.